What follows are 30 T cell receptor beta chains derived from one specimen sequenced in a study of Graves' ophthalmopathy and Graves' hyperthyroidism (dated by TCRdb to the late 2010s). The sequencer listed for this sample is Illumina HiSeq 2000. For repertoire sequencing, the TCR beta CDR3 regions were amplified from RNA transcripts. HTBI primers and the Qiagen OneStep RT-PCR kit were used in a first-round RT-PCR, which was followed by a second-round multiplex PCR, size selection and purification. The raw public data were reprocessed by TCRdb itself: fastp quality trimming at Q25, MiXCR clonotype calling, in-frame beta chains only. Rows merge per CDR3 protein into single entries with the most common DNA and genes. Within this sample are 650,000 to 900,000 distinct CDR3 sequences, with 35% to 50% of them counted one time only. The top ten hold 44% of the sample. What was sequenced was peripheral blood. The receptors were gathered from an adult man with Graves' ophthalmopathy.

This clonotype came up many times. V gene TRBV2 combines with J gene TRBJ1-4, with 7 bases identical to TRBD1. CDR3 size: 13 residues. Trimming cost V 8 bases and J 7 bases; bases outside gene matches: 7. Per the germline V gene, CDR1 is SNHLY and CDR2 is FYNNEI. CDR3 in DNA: TGTGCCAGCCTAACAGGGGAGGGTGAAAAACTGTTTTTT. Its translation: CASLTGEGEKLFF.

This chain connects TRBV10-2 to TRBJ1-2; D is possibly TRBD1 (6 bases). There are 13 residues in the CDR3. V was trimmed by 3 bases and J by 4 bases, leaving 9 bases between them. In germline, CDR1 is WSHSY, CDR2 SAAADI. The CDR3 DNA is TGCGCCAGCAGTGAATGGACAGCCTATGGCTACACCTTC. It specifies CASSEWTAYGYTF.

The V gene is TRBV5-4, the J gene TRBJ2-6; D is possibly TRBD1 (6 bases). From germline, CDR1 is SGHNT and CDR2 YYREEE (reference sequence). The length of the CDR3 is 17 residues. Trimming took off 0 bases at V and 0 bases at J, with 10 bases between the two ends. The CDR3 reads CASSLARGLSGANVLTF. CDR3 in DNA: TGTGCCAGCAGCTTGGCCAGGGGCCTCTCTGGGGCCAACGTCCTGACTTTC.

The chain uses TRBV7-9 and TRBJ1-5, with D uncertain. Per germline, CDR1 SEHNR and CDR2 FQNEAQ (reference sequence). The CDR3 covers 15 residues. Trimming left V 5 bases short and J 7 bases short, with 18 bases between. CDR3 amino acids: CASSDTREVNQPQHF. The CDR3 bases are TGTGCCAGCAGCGACACCCGTGAGGTTAACCAGCCCCAGCATTTT.

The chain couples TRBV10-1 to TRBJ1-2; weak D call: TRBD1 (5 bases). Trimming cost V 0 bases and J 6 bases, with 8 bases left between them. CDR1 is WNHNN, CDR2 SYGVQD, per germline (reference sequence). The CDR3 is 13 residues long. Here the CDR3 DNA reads TGCGCCAGCAGTGAGTCTCGGACACATGGCTACACCTTC. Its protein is CASSESRTHGYTF.

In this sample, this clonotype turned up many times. CDR3 in amino acids: CASGGDRANEKLFF. The CDR3 DNA reads TGTGCCAGCGGAGGGGATAGAGCTAATGAAAAACTGTTTTTT. This chain connects TRBV2 to TRBJ1-4; D possibly corresponds to TRBD1 (5 bases). Germline values: CDR1 SNHLY, CDR2 FYNNEI. This CDR3 comprises 14 residues. Between the trimmed V and J ends, which lost 8 bases and 3 bases, there was a span of 13 bases.

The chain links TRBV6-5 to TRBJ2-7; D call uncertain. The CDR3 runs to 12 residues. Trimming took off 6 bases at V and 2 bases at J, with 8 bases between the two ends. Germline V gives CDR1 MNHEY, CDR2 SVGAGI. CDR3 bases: TGTGCCAGCAGGCCCAACACCTACGAGCAGTACTTC. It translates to CASRPNTYEQYF.

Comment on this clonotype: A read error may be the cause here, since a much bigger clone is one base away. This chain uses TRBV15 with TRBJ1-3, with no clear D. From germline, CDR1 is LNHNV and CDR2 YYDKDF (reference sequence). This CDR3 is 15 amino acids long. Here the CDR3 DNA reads TGTGCCACCAGCAGAGAAGCAGTCTCTGGAAACACCATACATTTT. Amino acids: CATSREAVSGNTIHF.

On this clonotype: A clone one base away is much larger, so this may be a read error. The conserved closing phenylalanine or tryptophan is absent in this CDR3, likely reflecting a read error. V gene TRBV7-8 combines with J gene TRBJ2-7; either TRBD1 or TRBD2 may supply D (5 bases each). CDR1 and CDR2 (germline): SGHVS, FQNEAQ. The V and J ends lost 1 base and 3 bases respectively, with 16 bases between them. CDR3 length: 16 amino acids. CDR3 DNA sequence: TGTGCCAGCAGCTTAGTTGGGGACGCCATCTACTACGAGCAGTACTGC. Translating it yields CASSLVGDAIYYEQYC.

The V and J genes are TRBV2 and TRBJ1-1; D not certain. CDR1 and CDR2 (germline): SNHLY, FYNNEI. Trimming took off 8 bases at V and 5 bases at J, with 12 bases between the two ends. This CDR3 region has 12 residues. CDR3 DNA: TGTGCCAGCTTAGTGTCGGGAACTGAAGCTTTCTTT. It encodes CASLVSGTEAFF.

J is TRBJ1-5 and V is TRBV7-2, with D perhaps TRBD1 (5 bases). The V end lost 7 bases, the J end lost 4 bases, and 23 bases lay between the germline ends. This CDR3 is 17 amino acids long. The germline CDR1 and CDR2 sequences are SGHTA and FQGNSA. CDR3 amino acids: CASTSQGQVNRNQPQHF. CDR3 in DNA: TGTGCCAGCACCAGTCAGGGCCAAGTCAACCGTAATCAGCCCCAGCATTTT.

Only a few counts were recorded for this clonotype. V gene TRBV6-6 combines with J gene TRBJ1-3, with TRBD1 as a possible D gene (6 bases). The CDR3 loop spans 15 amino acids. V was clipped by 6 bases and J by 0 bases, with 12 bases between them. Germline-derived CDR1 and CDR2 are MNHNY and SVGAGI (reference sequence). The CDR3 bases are TGTGCCAGCAGCCGTGGGACAAGCTCTGGAAACACCATATATTTT. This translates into CASSRGTSSGNTIYF.

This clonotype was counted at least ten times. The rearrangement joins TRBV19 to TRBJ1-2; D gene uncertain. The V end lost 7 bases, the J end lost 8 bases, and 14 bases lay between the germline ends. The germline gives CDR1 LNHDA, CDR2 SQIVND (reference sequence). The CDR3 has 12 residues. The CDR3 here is CASTVAGRGYTF. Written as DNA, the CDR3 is TGTGCCAGTACCGTGGCAGGACGCGGCTACACCTTC.

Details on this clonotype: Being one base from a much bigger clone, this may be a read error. The CDR3 coding sequence is TGCAGTGCTCTTCTCGGGACCCTCGGTGGGGGGACCCAGTACTTC. Protein product: CSALLGTLGGGTQYF. The rearrangement joins TRBV20-1 to TRBJ2-5; D assignment may be TRBD1 or TRBD2 (5 bases each). This CDR3 region has 15 residues. Germline V gene lookup returns CDR1 DFQATT and CDR2 SNEGSKA (reference sequence). Trimming left V 5 bases short and J 7 bases short, with 23 bases between.

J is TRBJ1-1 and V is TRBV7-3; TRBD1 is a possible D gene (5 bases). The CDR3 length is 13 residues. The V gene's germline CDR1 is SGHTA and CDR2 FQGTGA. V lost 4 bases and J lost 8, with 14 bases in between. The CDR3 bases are TGTGCCAGCAGCTCCTCGGCCGGGGGGGAAGCTTTCTTT. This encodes CASSSSAGGEAFF.

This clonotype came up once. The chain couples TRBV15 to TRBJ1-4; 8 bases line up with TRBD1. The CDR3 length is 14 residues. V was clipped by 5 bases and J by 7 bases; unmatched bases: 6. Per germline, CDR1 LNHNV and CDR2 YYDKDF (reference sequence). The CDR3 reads CATSARTGFEKLFF. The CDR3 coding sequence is TGTGCCACCAGCGCACGGACAGGGTTTGAAAAACTGTTTTTT.

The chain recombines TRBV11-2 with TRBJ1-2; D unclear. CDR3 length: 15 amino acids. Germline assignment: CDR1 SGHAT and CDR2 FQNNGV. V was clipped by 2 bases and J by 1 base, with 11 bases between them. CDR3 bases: TGTGCCAGCAGCTTATACACTGGCTTTAACTATGGCTACACCTTC. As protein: CASSLYTGFNYGYTF. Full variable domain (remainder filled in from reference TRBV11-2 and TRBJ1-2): EAGVAQSPRYKIIEKRQSVAFWCNPISGHATLYWYQQILGQGPKLLIQFQNNGVVDDSQLPKDRFSAERLKGVDSTLKIQPAKLEDSAVYLCASSLYTGFNYGYTFGSGTRLTVV.

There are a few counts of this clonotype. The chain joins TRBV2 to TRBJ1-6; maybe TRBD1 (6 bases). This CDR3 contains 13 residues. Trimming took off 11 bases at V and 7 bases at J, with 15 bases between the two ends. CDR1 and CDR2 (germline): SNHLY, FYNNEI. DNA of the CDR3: TGTGCCTGGAGTAACAGGGAAAATTCACCCCTCCACTTT. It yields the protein CAWSNRENSPLHF.

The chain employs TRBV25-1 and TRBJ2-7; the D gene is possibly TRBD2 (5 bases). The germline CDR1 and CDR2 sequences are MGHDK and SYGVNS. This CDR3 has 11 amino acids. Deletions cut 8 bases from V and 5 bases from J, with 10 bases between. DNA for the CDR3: TGTGCCAGCTCTAAGGGAGACGAGCAGTACTTC. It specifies CASSKGDEQYF.

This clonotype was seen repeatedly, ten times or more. The CDR3 DNA reads TGTGCCACCAGCGACACAGGTTTGAGCAATCAGCCCCAGCATTTT. Encoded protein: CATSDTGLSNQPQHF. The chain employs TRBV15 and TRBJ1-5; tentative D call: TRBD1 (5 bases). CDR1 LNHNV and CDR2 YYDKDF come from the germline V gene (reference sequence). V lost 5 bases to trimming and J lost 1 base, with 12 bases between them. This CDR3 region has 15 residues.

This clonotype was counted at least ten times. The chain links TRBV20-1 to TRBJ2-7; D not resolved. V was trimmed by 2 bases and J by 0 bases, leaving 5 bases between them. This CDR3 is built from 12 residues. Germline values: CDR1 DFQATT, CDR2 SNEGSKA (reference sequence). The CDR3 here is CSARMDSYEQYF. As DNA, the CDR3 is TGCAGTGCTAGAATGGACTCCTACGAGCAGTACTTC.

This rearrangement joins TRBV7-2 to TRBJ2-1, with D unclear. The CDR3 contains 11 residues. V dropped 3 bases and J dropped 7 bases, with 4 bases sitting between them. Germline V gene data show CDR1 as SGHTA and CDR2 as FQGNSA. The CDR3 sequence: CASSFRNEQFF. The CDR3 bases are TGTGCCAGCAGCTTTAGGAATGAGCAGTTCTTC.

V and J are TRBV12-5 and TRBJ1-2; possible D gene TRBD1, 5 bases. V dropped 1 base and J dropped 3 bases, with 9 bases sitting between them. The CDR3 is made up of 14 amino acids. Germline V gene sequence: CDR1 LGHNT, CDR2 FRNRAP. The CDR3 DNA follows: TGTGCTAGTGGTTTGGGCCAGGGAGACTATGGCTACACCTTC. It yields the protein CASGLGQGDYGYTF.

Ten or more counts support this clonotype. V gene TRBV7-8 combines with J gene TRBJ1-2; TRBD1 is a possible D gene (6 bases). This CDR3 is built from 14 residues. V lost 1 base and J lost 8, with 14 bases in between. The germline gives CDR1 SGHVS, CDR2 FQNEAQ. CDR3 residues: CASSLDQGSSGYTF. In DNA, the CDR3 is TGTGCCAGCAGCTTAGACCAGGGGTCGAGCGGCTACACCTTC.

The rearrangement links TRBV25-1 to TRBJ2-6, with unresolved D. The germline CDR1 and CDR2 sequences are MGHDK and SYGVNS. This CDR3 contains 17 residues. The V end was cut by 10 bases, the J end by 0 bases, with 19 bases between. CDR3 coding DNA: TGTGCCACCAGCAGTGAAGTTGGCCGCTCTGGGGCCAACGTCCTGACTTTC. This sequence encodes CATSSEVGRSGANVLTF.

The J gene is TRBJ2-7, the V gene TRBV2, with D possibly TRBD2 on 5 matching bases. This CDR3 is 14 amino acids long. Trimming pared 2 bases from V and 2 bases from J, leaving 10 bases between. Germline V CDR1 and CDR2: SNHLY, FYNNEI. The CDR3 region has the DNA TGTGCCAGCAGTGAAAGTGGGAGCGCCTACGAGCAGTACTTC. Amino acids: CASSESGSAYEQYF.

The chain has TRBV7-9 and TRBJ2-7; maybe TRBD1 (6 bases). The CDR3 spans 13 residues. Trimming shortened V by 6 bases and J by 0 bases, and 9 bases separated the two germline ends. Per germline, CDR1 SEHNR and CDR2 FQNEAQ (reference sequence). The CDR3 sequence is CASSDRISYEQYF. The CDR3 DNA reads TGTGCCAGCAGTGACAGGATCTCCTACGAGCAGTACTTC.

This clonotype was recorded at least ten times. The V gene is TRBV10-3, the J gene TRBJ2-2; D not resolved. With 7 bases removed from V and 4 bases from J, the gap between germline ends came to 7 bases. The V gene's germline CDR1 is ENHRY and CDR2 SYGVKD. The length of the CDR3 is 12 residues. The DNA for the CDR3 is TGTGCCATCACCCGTAGCACCGGGGAGCTGTTTTTT. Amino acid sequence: CAITRSTGELFF.

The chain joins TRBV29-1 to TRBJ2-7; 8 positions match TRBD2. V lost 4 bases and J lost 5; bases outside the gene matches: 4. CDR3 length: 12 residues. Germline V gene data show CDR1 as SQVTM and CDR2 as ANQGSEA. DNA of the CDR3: TGCAGCGTTGCGGGAGGGCAGAACGAGCAGTACTTC. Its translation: CSVAGGQNEQYF.

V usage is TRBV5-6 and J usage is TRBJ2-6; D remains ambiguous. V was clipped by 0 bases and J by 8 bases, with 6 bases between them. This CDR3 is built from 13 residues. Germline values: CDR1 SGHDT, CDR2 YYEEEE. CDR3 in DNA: TGTGCCAGCAGCTTGGTCGGGTCCAACGTCCTGACTTTC. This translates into CASSLVGSNVLTF.